This T cell receptor beta chain was captured in a study of OX40 agonist ivuxolimab in advanced cancers. Study in general: At 0.01 to 10 mg/kg, ivuxolimab was administered intravenously to patients every 2 weeks. Of the patients, three showed partial responses, one with hepatocellular carcinoma and two with cutaneous melanoma.

A note on this clone: Antigen: not known.

Assay: immunoSEQ multiplex PCR; the TCRdb copy retains only in-frame clones and omits some. The sample shows about 40,000 clones, more than 75% of them seen only once. Whole-study results and caveats: The authors did not determine the antigen specificity of the expanded peripheral T cells.

J lost 1 base, V lost 3 bases, and 2 bases had no gene match. The CDR3 is 15 amino acids. Looked up from germline, CDR1 is LNHDA and CDR2 is SQIVND (reference sequence). The rearrangement uses TRBV19 and TRBJ2-7, with 11 bases aligning to TRBD2. This material consisted of CD4+ or CD8+ T cells sorted from blood, taken in a trial of the OX40 agonist ivuxolimab. This clonotype was sampled from an adult with an advanced solid tumor such as melanoma, head and neck, liver or kidney cancer. The CDR3 spells CASSISGRGSYEQYF. The CDR3 DNA reads TGTGCCAGTAGTATTAGCGGGAGGGGGTCCTACGAGCAGTACTTC.